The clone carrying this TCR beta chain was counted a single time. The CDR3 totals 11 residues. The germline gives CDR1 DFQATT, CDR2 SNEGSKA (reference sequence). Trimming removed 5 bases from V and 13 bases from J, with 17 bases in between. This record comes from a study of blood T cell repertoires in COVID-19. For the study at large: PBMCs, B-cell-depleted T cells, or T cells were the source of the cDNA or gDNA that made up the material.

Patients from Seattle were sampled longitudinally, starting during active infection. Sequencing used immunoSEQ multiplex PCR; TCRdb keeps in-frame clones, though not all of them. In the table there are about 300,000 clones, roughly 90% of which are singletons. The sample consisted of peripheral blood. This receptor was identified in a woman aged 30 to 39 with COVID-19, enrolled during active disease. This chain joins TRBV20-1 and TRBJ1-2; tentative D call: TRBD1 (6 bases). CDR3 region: CSAFFLDSCTF. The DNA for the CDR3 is TGCAGTGCTTTCTTTCTGGACAGCTGCACCTTC.